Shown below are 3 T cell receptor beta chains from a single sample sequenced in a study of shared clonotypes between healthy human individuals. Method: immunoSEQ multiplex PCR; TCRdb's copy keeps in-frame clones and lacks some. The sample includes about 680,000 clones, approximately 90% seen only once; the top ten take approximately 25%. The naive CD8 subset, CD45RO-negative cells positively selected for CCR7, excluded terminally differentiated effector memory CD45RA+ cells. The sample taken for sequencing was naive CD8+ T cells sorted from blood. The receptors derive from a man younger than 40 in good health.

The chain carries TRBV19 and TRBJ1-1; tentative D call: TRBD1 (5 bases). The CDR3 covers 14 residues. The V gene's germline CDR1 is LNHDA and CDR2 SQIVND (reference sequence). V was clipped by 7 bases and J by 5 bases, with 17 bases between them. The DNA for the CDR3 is TGTGCCAGTACGCTTACCGGGACGATAACTGAAGCTTTCTTT. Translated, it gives CASTLTGTITEAFF.

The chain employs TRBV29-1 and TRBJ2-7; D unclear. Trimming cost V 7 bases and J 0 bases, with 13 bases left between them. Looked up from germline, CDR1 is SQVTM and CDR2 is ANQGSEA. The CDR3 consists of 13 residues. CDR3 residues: CSAKRRDSYEQYF. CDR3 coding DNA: TGCAGCGCCAAGAGACGCGACTCCTACGAGCAGTACTTC.

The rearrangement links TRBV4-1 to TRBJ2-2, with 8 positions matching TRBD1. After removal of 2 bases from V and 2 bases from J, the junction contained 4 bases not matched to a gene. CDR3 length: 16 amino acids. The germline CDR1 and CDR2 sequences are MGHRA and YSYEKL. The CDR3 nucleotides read TGCGCCAGCAGCCAACGACAGGGGTCTAACACCGGGGAGCTGTTTTTT. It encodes CASSQRQGSNTGELFF.